A single sample gave rise to the 24 T cell receptor beta chains below, sequenced in a study of blood T cell repertoires in COVID-19. Libraries were prepared by immunoSEQ multiplex PCR; TCRdb keeps only in-frame clonotypes and omits some of them. Altogether some 68,000 clones are present, roughly 80% being singletons, with the ten largest covering about 30%. The sample taken for sequencing was peripheral blood. These receptors originate from a man aged 65 to 79 with acute or convalescent COVID-19.

This clone has a handful of counts. The rearrangement joins TRBV5-4 to TRBJ1-5, with D perhaps TRBD1 (6 bases). Trimming left V 4 bases short and J 0 bases short, with 23 bases between. CDR3 length: 19 amino acids. Germline CDR1 reads SGHNT; CDR2 reads YYREEE (reference sequence). The CDR3 spells CASSQPKGDSLDSNQPQHF. The CDR3 bases are TGTGCCAGCAGCCAACCTAAGGGGGATTCCCTCGATAGCAATCAGCCCCAGCATTTT. The variable domain in full, with the rest retrieved from reference TRBV5-4 and TRBJ1-5, is ETGVTQSPTHLIKTRGQQVTLRCSSQSGHNTVSWYQQALGQGPQFIFQYYREEENGRGNFPPRFSGLQFPNYSSELNVNALELDDSALYLCASSQPKGDSLDSNQPQHFGDGTRLSIL.

The chain links TRBV28 to TRBJ2-2; D remains ambiguous. Trimming removed 5 bases from V and 1 base from J, with 5 bases in between. Germline V gene lookup returns CDR1 MDHEN and CDR2 SYDVKM. The CDR3 extends over 13 amino acids. The CDR3 here is CASSGLNTGELFF. The CDR3 region has the DNA TGTGCCAGCAGTGGCCTGAACACCGGGGAGCTGTTTTTT.

This clone was recorded a few times. The rearrangement uses TRBV5-1 and TRBJ2-3; D remains ambiguous. V lost 5 bases and J lost 1, with 11 bases in between. The CDR3 length is 14 residues. From germline, CDR1 is SGHRS and CDR2 YFSETQ. This CDR3 reads CASSNRVGTDTQYF. The CDR3 region has the DNA TGCGCCAGCAGTAACAGAGTGGGCACAGATACGCAGTATTTT.

The chain is built from TRBV5-6 and TRBJ2-7; possibly TRBD2 for D (5 bases). There are 14 residues in the CDR3. Trimming took 6 bases from V and 3 from J, leaving 16 bases between them. CDR1 SGHDT and CDR2 YYEEEE come from the germline V gene. The CDR3 nucleotides read TGTGCCAGCACCCTAGGCAGCGGCCACTACGAGCAGTACTTC. Its protein product is CASTLGSGHYEQYF. The whole variable domain, remainder taken from reference TRBV5-6 and TRBJ2-7, is DAGVTQSPTHLIKTRGQQVTLRCSPKSGHDTVSWYQQALGQGPQFIFQYYEEEERQRGNFPDRFSGHQFPNYSSELNVNALLLGDSALYLCASTLGSGHYEQYFGPGTRLTVT.

The genes are TRBV24-1 and TRBJ2-1; 7 nucleotides align to TRBD1. The CDR3 has 15 residues. V trimming: 3 bases; J trimming: 9 bases; junction bases outside the gene matches: 10. CDR1 is KGHDR and CDR2 is SFDVKD in the germline V gene. Here the CDR3 DNA reads TGTGCCACCAGTGATGAGGGGGCCGGGTCCCGTGAGCAGTTCTTC. As protein: CATSDEGAGSREQFF.

This clone was detected once. CDR3 in amino acids: CASSVQGATNEKLFF. Written as DNA, the CDR3 is TGTGCCAGCAGTGTACAGGGGGCAACTAATGAAAAACTGTTTTTT. The chain has TRBV2 and TRBJ1-4, with 8 bases identical to TRBD1. CDR1 is SNHLY and CDR2 is FYNNEI in the germline V gene. This CDR3 has 15 residues. Trimming took 4 bases from V and 0 from J; bases not matched to a gene: 1.

This chain links TRBV11-2 with TRBJ2-1; D gene ambiguous. Germline lookup yields CDR1 SGHAT and CDR2 FQNNGV. Between the trimmed V and J ends, which lost 5 bases and 8 bases, there was a span of 10 bases. The CDR3 is 12 amino acids. The CDR3 region has the DNA TGTGCCAGCAGCCACTTTCGGGATGAGCAGTTCTTC. This translates into CASSHFRDEQFF.

The chain combines TRBV19 with TRBJ2-5; 7 nucleotides align to TRBD2. V gave up 5 bases and J gave up 1 base; unmatched junction bases: 4. CDR3 length: 14 residues. CDR1 is LNHDA and CDR2 is SQIVND in the germline V gene (reference sequence). CDR3 sequence reads: CASSSSGGQETQYF. CDR3 DNA: TGTGCCAGTAGTTCCTCGGGGGGCCAAGAGACCCAGTACTTC.

The chain employs TRBV9 and TRBJ2-3, with D perhaps matching TRBD2 (6 bases). Germline V gene data show CDR1 as SGDLS and CDR2 as YYNGEE. The CDR3 is made up of 15 amino acids. The V end was cut by 0 bases, the J end by 2 bases, with 10 bases between. Here the CDR3 reads CASSVAEGYTDTQYF. The CDR3 DNA sequence: TGTGCCAGCAGCGTAGCGGAGGGATACACAGATACGCAGTATTTT.

CDR3 in DNA: TGTGCCAGCAGCCCTACCCTCGGGACCCAGTACTTC. As protein: CASSPTLGTQYF. The V gene is TRBV3-1 (or the pseudogene TRBV3-2), the J gene TRBJ2-5; no clear D gene. CDR1 and CDR2 from the germline V gene are LGHDT and YNNKEL (reference sequence). V dropped 4 bases and J dropped 7 bases, with 10 bases sitting between them. The CDR3 sequence is 12 residues long.

This chain links TRBV18 with TRBJ1-1; TRBD1 matches at 9 bases. The CDR3 sequence is 16 residues long. CDR1 and CDR2 from the germline V gene are KGHSH and LQKENI. J was trimmed by 1 base and V by 2 bases; bases with no gene match: 5. DNA of the CDR3: TGTGCCAGCTCACCAAGGGGGACAGGGTCGAACACTGAAGCTTTCTTT. It encodes CASSPRGTGSNTEAFF.

The V gene is TRBV27, the J gene TRBJ2-1; 7 bases agree with TRBD2. This CDR3 has 16 residues. Germline lookup yields CDR1 MNHEY and CDR2 SMNVEV (reference sequence). J gave up 12 bases and V 5 bases, and 19 bases lay outside the gene matches. The CDR3 loop is CASSQLSETSKVGQFF. CDR3 coding DNA: TGTGCCAGCAGTCAGTTGTCCGAGACTAGCAAGGTAGGGCAGTTCTTC.

The chain has TRBV4-3 and TRBJ2-7; no definite D call. CDR3 length: 14 residues. Germline CDR1 and CDR2: LGHNA and YSLEER. Trimming took 1 base from V and 0 from J, leaving 7 bases between them. CDR3 in DNA: TGCGCCAGCAGCCAAGGTCGGAGCTCCTACGAGCAGTACTTC. Its translation: CASSQGRSSYEQYF.

The rearrangement joins TRBV5-4 to TRBJ2-7; D is possibly TRBD1 (6 bases). The CDR3 loop spans 15 amino acids. The germline V and J ends were trimmed by 4 bases and 0 bases, with 14 bases remaining between them. Per the germline V gene, CDR1 is SGHNT and CDR2 is YYREEE (reference sequence). The CDR3 protein is CASSSGDRSSYEQYF. The CDR3 nucleotides are TGTGCCAGCAGCAGCGGCGACAGGAGCTCCTACGAGCAGTACTTC.

This sequence joins TRBV7-2 and TRBJ2-3; 7 nucleotides align to TRBD2. Germline assignment: CDR1 SGHTA and CDR2 FQGNSA. The length of the CDR3 is 14 residues. V trimming: 0 bases; J trimming: 6 bases; junction bases outside the gene matches: 3. In DNA form, the CDR3 reads TGTGCCAGCAGCTTAGCCGGGAGGAAGGATACGCAGTATTTT. This encodes CASSLAGRKDTQYF. The whole variable domain, filled in from reference TRBV7-2 and TRBJ2-3, reads GAGVSQSPSNKVTEKGKDVELRCDPISGHTALYWYRQSLGQGLEFLIYFQGNSAPDKSGLPSDRFSAERTGGSVSTLTIQRTQQEDSAVYLCASSLAGRKDTQYFGPGTRLTVL.

This clone appeared a few times. This rearrangement joins TRBV4-1 to TRBJ1-2; the D gene is possibly TRBD1 (5 bases). In germline, CDR1 is MGHRA, CDR2 YSYEKL. This CDR3 region has 14 residues. Trimming took off 2 bases at V and 6 bases at J, with 13 bases between the two ends. The CDR3 nucleotides read TGCGCCAGCAGCCAATCATTGCGGGGCAATGGCTACACCTTC. It yields the protein CASSQSLRGNGYTF.

V gene TRBV9 combines with J gene TRBJ2-3; a possible D gene is TRBD2 (5 bases). V was trimmed by 0 bases and J by 6 bases, leaving 11 bases between them. CDR3 length: 14 residues. Germline V gives CDR1 SGDLS, CDR2 YYNGEE. DNA of the CDR3: TGTGCCAGCAGCGTAGGAGGGAATTTGGATACGCAGTATTTT. As protein: CASSVGGNLDTQYF.

A word on this clone: The junction and the germline gene differ at one end; a read error may be behind it. This chain connects TRBV3-1 (or the pseudogene TRBV3-2) to TRBJ2-2, with TRBD2 identical over 9 bases. CDR3 length: 16 amino acids. Germline V gene lookup returns CDR1 LGHDT and CDR2 YNNKEL (reference sequence). CDR3 sequence: CASSQAPSGNPGELFF. For the CDR3, the DNA is TGTGCCAGCAGCCAAGCCCCTAGCGGGAACCCCGGGGAGCTGTTTTTT.

This chain connects TRBV9 to TRBJ1-1, with 12 bases identical to TRBD1. Germline trimming cut 4 bases from V and 6 bases from J; bases unmatched to any gene: 10. The CDR3 extends over 16 amino acids. Looked up from germline, CDR1 is SGDLS and CDR2 is YYNGEE. CDR3 DNA: TGTGCCAGCAGCCCCGGGACAGGGGGCGCGGTCGCTGAAGCTTTCTTT. Protein sequence: CASSPGTGGAVAEAFF.

This clone has just one count. V and J are TRBV19 and TRBJ2-2; D is undetermined. Trimming left V 9 bases short and J 0 bases short, with 8 bases between. Germline lookup yields CDR1 LNHDA and CDR2 SQIVND (reference sequence). The length of the CDR3 is 13 residues. CDR3 nucleotide sequence: TGTGCCAGCTACCACCCGAACACCGGGGAGCTGTTTTTT. This encodes CASYHPNTGELFF.

This clone was observed a handful of times. This chain connects TRBV24-1 to TRBJ1-3, with 7 bases aligning to TRBD1. J gave up 3 bases and V 7 bases, and 8 bases lay outside the gene matches. From germline, CDR1 is KGHDR and CDR2 SFDVKD. The length of the CDR3 is 15 residues. CDR3: CATSRTGEVGNTIYF. The CDR3 DNA sequence: TGTGCCACCAGCCGAACAGGGGAGGTTGGAAACACCATATATTTT.

The chain uses TRBV20-1 and TRBJ2-3; 10 nucleotides line up with TRBD2. With V trimmed by 3 bases and J by 5 bases, 5 bases remained unmatched. Looked up from germline, CDR1 is DFQATT and CDR2 is SNEGSKA (reference sequence). The CDR3 has 14 residues. In DNA, the CDR3 is TGCAGTGCTAGTCCGAGCGGGAGGGGAGATACGCAGTATTTT. Translating it yields CSASPSGRGDTQYF.

The chain carries TRBV5-6 and TRBJ2-4, with 9 bases matching TRBD2. Trimming at V came to 4 bases and at J to 4 bases, leaving 9 bases not matched to a gene. Germline CDR1 and CDR2: SGHDT and YYEEEE. The CDR3 totals 16 residues. DNA for the CDR3: TGTGCCAGCAGCCCATCGGCGGGAGGGCTTAAAAACATTCAGTACTTC. Translating it yields CASSPSAGGLKNIQYF.

Written as DNA, the CDR3 is TGTGCCAGCAGTTACATGGCAGGGGCCTACGAGCAGTACTTC. Amino acids: CASSYMAGAYEQYF. This rearrangement joins TRBV6-2 or TRBV6-3 to TRBJ2-7; TRBD1 is a possible D gene (6 bases). Germline V lookup: CDR1 MNHEY, CDR2 SVGEGT. With 2 bases removed from V and 2 bases from J, the gap between germline ends came to 10 bases. The CDR3 is 14 amino acids.